The clone carrying this TCR beta chain was seen many times. Its antigen is still unknown. The sample is drawn from a study of breast tumors, draining lymph nodes, adjacent tissues. Axillary draining lymph nodes of breast cancer patients supplied the node samples. Whole-study findings and limits: The lymph node origin of tumor T cells was framed as consistent with a hypothesis, not demonstrated. Compared with lymph nodes, tumors were less diverse; compared with nontumor tissue, more. Luminal-like breast cancer showed significantly greater tumor-nontumor repertoire similarity than basal-like breast cancer did.

TCRdb processed the multiplex PCR reads anew with MiXCR; each CDR3 protein has one entry. The profile shows roughly 130,000 distinct CDR3 sequences, about 20% of them singletons. Specimen: axillary lymph node tissue. The sequence came from a female donor with breast cancer. Some clones in this sample may be carry-over from other donors' samples.

The CDR3 DNA sequence: TGTGCCAGCAGTTCCGCATTCAGGGCAGATACGCAGTATTTT. Translation gives CASSSAFRADTQYF. J is TRBJ2-3 and V is TRBV12-3 or TRBV12-4; TRBD1 might be the D (5 bases). CDR3 size: 14 residues. V shed 4 bases and J shed 4 bases, with 12 bases lying between them.